Reported below is one TCR beta chain. This clone was seen a handful of times. Its recognized antigen is unknown. No qualities accompany the bases; no much larger clone lies one base away. Positive magnetic bead selection on an AutoMACS was used to isolate CD4+ and CD8+ cells, with flow cytometry used to check purity. Clonal expansions were first screened by flow cytometry with a TCR V beta antibody panel, then characterized by TCRB deep sequencing of sorted CD8+ fractions. Isolation of peripheral blood mononuclear cells was done through Ficoll-Paque PLUS density gradient separation. DNA from CD4-enriched, CD8-enriched or PBMC samples was extracted using Nucleospin Tissue or Tissue XS kits and then quantified on a Qubit 2.0 fluorometer. The CDR3 contains 14 residues, cysteine and phenylalanine counted. Only CDR3 DNA is held: 42 bases, read in frame from base 1. The germline V gene gives CDR1 as SGDLS and CDR2 as YYNGEE. The germline ends are 14 bases apart after V is trimmed by 5 bases and J by 4 bases.

This record comes from a study of somatic mutations in cytotoxic T cells in rheumatoid arthritis (dated 2017 in TCRdb). Looking at the study overall: Before any treatment started and right after they were diagnosed, patients gave peripheral blood samples (approximately 33 ml EDTA). A FACSAria II or Sony SH800 was used to flow-sort some V beta antibody-stained T-cell populations at nearly 100% purity, and TCRB sequencing was also done on sorted V beta1+ cells. Whether expanded CD8+ T-cell clones in untreated, newly diagnosed rheumatoid arthritis carry somatic mutations was the study question, and clonality was characterized with TCRB deep sequencing. For 55 to 70 rheumatoid arthritis patients and fewer than 25 healthy controls, TCRB deep sequencing was carried out. Median age was essentially the same in the patient group and the control group.

TCRB CDR3 sequencing used the immunoSEQ assay on genomic DNA. In the paper's pipeline: When patient CD8+ clones exceeding 1% were checked against published virus-specific TCRB sequences, only a few matched. The analyses included only productive TCRB rearrangements. Clonality was expressed as a Shannon entropy-based productive clonality index, with each clone defined by a unique TCRB CDR3 sequence. The template counts of each clone relative to the total templates per sample were used to calculate repertoire overlap between two samples. V-gene usage from TCRB sequencing and V-gene usage measured by flow cytometry were correlated (Spearman r of roughly 0.61). This is the immuneACCESS table as TCRdb keeps it, with only in-frame sequences that have V and J called. A part of the clones is gone; compared with another copy, unresolved V genes explain less than half, and the rest is unexplained. Clone size and the V and J calls come from that table; the DNA yielded D and trimming. Counted in this sample were 6,000 to 9,500 clones; 74% of them appeared once. The ten most abundant clones make up about 16% of the sample.

Study-wide conclusions, independent of this receptor: Healthy controls showed no age-related increase in CD8+ clonality, whereas patients did (Spearman r of about 0.52). Rheumatoid arthritis patients and age-matched healthy controls did not significantly differ in CD8+ T-cell clonality. The antigen targets of the expanded CD8+ clones were unknown, and absence from virus-specific databases did not rule out viral specificity. The slight underrepresentation of TRBV07 in patients was not corrected for multiple comparisons. The largest CD8+ clone made up more than 20% of CD8+ cells in about an eighth of the 65 patients, and blood and synovial fluid shared several identical CD8+ TCRB sequences.

This receptor chain uses TRBV9 and TRBJ2-3; 6 matching bases give a weak D call of TRBD2. The specimen was CD8+ T cells sorted from blood. The receptor was isolated from an adult with rheumatoid arthritis. The CDR3 is CASREGTTADTQYF. In nucleotide form, the sequence is TGTGCCAGCAGGGAGGGGACGACCGCAGATACGCAGTATTTT.